Following are 17 T cell receptor beta chains from one sample sequenced in a study of TIL therapy for anti-PD-1-resistant metastatic lung cancer. The libraries were made with immunoSEQ v3. This table comes from immunoSEQ multiplex PCR, and its TCRdb copy is limited to in-frame clones, with some not included. The profile shows some 26,000 clones, about 60% of them singletons. Time point here: pre-treatment sample, taken before nivolumab and TIL therapy. Tumor tissue came from excised metastases, mostly pleural nodules or supraclavicular lymph nodes. This material consisted of tumor tissue, taken at baseline. The receptors here all came from a woman between 30 and 85 years old with non-small cell lung cancer.

The chain combines TRBV5-1 with TRBJ1-1; possibly TRBD1 for D (5 bases). Germline CDR1 SGHRS, CDR2 YFSETQ. CDR3 size: 15 residues. V was trimmed by 4 bases and J by 0 bases, leaving 13 bases between them. The CDR3 protein is CASSLGLYMNTEAFF. CDR3 DNA: TGCGCCAGCAGCCTGGGACTGTACATGAACACTGAAGCTTTCTTT.

J is TRBJ2-5 and V is TRBV2; D not resolved. V lost 8 bases and J lost 4, with 8 bases in between. This CDR3 spans 11 amino acids. Germline-derived CDR1 and CDR2 are SNHLY and FYNNEI. The CDR3 DNA follows: TGTGCCAGCTCGTCTGTAGAGACCCAGTACTTC. Protein product: CASSSVETQYF. The whole variable domain, remainder taken from reference TRBV2 and TRBJ2-5, is EPEVTQTPSHQVTQMGQEVILRCVPISNHLYFYWYRQILGQKVEFLVSFYNNEISEKSEIFDDQFSVERPDGSNFTLKIRSTKLEDSAMYFCASSSVETQYFGPGTRLLVL.

The gene calls are TRBV5-4 and TRBJ2-1; 9 positions match TRBD2. The CDR3 extends over 15 amino acids. Trimming at V came to 4 bases and at J to 6 bases, leaving 8 bases not matched to a gene. Germline V gene sequence: CDR1 SGHNT, CDR2 YYREEE (reference sequence). Written as DNA, the CDR3 is TGTGCCAGCAGCCCGGGACTAGCCCTTATCAATGAGCAGTTCTTC. It specifies CASSPGLALINEQFF.

This clone was recorded once. The rearrangement links TRBV2 to TRBJ1-4; D may be TRBD1 (5 bases). The CDR3 sequence is 13 residues long. Trimming removed 7 bases at V and 10 bases at J, with 16 bases between. Germline V gene data show CDR1 as SNHLY and CDR2 as FYNNEI. This CDR3 is CASKGGGGGKLFF. In DNA, the CDR3 is TGTGCCAGCAAGGGCGGGGGAGGTGGAAAACTGTTTTTT. The variable domain in full, with the rest retrieved from reference TRBV2 and TRBJ1-4, is EPEVTQTPSHQVTQMGQEVILRCVPISNHLYFYWYRQILGQKVEFLVSFYNNEISEKSEIFDDQFSVERPDGSNFTLKIRSTKLEDSAMYFCASKGGGGGKLFFGSGTQLSVL.

This clone was counted only a few times. The CDR3 DNA follows: TGCGCCAGCAGCTTGGAGTCTGGGGACTATGGCTACACCTTC. This gives the protein CASSLESGDYGYTF. This chain connects TRBV5-1 to TRBJ1-2; D is unresolved. The CDR3 has 14 residues. The germline CDR1 and CDR2 sequences are SGHRS and YFSETQ. V was trimmed by 0 bases and J by 3 bases, leaving 9 bases between them.

This chain connects TRBV5-1 to TRBJ2-5, with 7 bases identical to TRBD2. The V gene's germline CDR1 is SGHRS and CDR2 YFSETQ. CDR3 length equals 15 residues. Losses at the gene ends were 2 bases for V and 3 bases for J; bases not matched to a gene: 7. The CDR3 here is CASSLTLADEETQYF. In DNA form, the CDR3 reads TGCGCCAGCAGCTTAACTCTAGCGGACGAAGAGACCCAGTACTTC.

This chain uses TRBV7-8 with TRBJ2-7, with TRBD2 identical over 7 bases. Trimming at V came to 1 base and at J to 0 bases, leaving 6 bases not matched to a gene. Germline assignment: CDR1 SGHVS and CDR2 FQNEAQ. The length of the CDR3 is 16 residues. CDR3 nucleotide sequence: TGTGCCAGCAGCTTAGATTGGACTAGGGCCTCCTACGAGCAGTACTTC. It encodes CASSLDWTRASYEQYF.

This clone was observed once. The chain employs TRBV30 and TRBJ2-2, with D perhaps being TRBD1 or TRBD2 (6 bases each). Germline V lookup: CDR1 GTSNPN, CDR2 SVGIG (reference sequence). CDR3 length: 15 residues. V was pared by 0 bases and J by 8 bases, with 16 bases between. The DNA of the CDR3 is TGTGCCTGGAGTGTAACCAGGGGAGGTGGAGGGGAGCTGTTTTTT. Residues: CAWSVTRGGGGELFF.

This chain links TRBV7-9 with TRBJ2-2; 12 positions agree with TRBD2. The CDR3 has 15 amino acids. The trim removed 6 bases at V and 6 bases at J, leaving 5 bases unmatched. CDR1 is SEHNR and CDR2 is FQNEAQ in the germline V gene (reference sequence). CDR3 sequence reads: CASRRLAGVSGELFF. CDR3 in DNA: TGTGCCAGCAGACGACTAGCGGGAGTGTCCGGGGAGCTGTTTTTT.

The rearrangement joins TRBV18 to TRBJ1-1; no clear D. The CDR3 is 13 residues long. V was cut by 1 base and J by 1 base, with 4 bases left in between. Germline loops: CDR1 KGHSH, CDR2 LQKENI. In DNA, the CDR3 is TGTGCCAGCTCACCACGGCAGAACACTGAAGCTTTCTTT. This gives the protein CASSPRQNTEAFF.

The J gene is TRBJ1-3, the V gene TRBV30; 7 bases map to TRBD1. CDR1 and CDR2 from the germline V gene are GTSNPN and SVGIG (reference sequence). This CDR3 spans 16 amino acids. The ends lost 1 base at V and 0 bases at J; junction bases unmatched: 6. CDR3 sequence (DNA): TGTGCCTGGAGTGGGACAGGTTGGGCCTCTGGAAACACCATATATTTT. Translation: CAWSGTGWASGNTIYF.

V usage is TRBV7-6 and J usage is TRBJ2-7; 12 bases align to TRBD2. CDR1 is SGHVS, CDR2 FNYEAQ, per germline. The junction had 7 bases not matched to a gene; V was cut back by 4 bases and J by 6 bases. The CDR3 totals 15 residues. CDR3 loop: CASSSRTSGELEQYF. The CDR3 DNA sequence: TGTGCCAGCAGCTCCCGGACTAGCGGGGAACTCGAGCAGTACTTC.

The chain has TRBV5-6 and TRBJ2-7; 8 nucleotides line up with TRBD2. The CDR3 contains 15 residues. Trimming removed 4 bases from V and 8 bases from J; junction bases left unmatched: 14. From germline, CDR1 is SGHDT and CDR2 YYEEEE. In nucleotides, the CDR3 is TGTGCCAGCAGCAACTGGGCTAGCGGGCGCTCCAAGCAGTACTTC. It is translated as CASSNWASGRSKQYF.

The table lists this clone with a count of one. The V call is TRBV4-1, the J call TRBJ2-3; TRBD2 agrees at 8 bases. In germline, CDR1 is MGHRA, CDR2 YSYEKL. Trimming removed 2 bases from V and 2 bases from J; junction bases left unmatched: 3. The CDR3 is made up of 15 amino acids. The CDR3 DNA reads TGCGCCAGCAGCCAAATAGCGGGGAACACAGATACGCAGTATTTT. It yields the protein CASSQIAGNTDTQYF.

This clone was seen ten or more times. This chain uses TRBV19 with TRBJ2-3; possibly TRBD2 for D (6 bases). The V end was cut by 3 bases, the J end by 6 bases, with 10 bases between. The CDR3 is 13 amino acids. Germline CDR1 reads LNHDA; CDR2 reads SQIVND (reference sequence). This chain's CDR3 is CASSIGRGDTQYF. The CDR3 DNA follows: TGTGCCAGTAGTATCGGTCGGGGGGATACGCAGTATTTT.

The V gene is TRBV5-6, the J gene TRBJ2-3; 8 nucleotides line up with TRBD2. With V trimmed by 4 bases and J by 1 base, 14 bases remained unmatched. There are 18 residues in the CDR3. Germline V gene data show CDR1 as SGHDT and CDR2 as YYEEEE. CDR3 residues: CASSVRSGSLRGTDTQYF. In DNA form, the CDR3 reads TGTGCCAGCAGCGTAAGGAGCGGGAGCCTCCGGGGCACAGATACGCAGTATTTT.

In the case of this clone: The same CDR3 can be traced to other DNA sequences in this sample. V usage is TRBV7-7 and J usage is TRBJ2-2; D gene ambiguous. The ends were cut back, 4 bases at V and 6 bases at J, with 6 bases in the middle. The V gene's germline CDR1 is SSHAT and CDR2 FNYEAQ (reference sequence). This CDR3 contains 12 residues. For the CDR3, the DNA is TGTGCCAGCAGCTCTGGGGCCGGGGAGCTGTTTTTT. This encodes CASSSGAGELFF.